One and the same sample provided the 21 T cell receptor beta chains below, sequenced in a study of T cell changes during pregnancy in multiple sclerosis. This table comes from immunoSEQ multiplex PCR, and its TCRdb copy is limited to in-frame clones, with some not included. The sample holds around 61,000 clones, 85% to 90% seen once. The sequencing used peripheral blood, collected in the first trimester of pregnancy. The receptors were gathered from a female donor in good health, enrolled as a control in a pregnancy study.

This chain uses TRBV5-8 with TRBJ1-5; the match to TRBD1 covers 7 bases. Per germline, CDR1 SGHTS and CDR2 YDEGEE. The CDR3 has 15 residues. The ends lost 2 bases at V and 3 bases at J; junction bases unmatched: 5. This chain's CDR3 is CASSFGTVINQPQHF. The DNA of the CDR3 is TGTGCCAGCAGCTTCGGGACAGTTATCAATCAGCCCCAGCATTTT.

CDR3 sequence (DNA): TGTGCCAGCAGCGCCAGACTAGCGGGGGGGCCCCACGAGCAGTACTTC. This gives the protein CASSARLAGGPHEQYF. This chain joins TRBV7-9 and TRBJ2-7, with 14 bases aligning to TRBD2. This CDR3 spans 16 amino acids. V shed 5 bases, J shed 5 bases, and the junction held 8 bases outside the gene matches. Germline lookup yields CDR1 SEHNR and CDR2 FQNEAQ (reference sequence).

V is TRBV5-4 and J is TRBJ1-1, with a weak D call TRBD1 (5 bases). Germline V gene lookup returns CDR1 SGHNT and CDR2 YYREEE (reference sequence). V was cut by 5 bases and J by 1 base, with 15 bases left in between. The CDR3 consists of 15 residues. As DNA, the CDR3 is TGTGCCAGCAGAGCGGGCCAGGGATCGAACACTGAAGCTTTCTTT. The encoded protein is CASRAGQGSNTEAFF.

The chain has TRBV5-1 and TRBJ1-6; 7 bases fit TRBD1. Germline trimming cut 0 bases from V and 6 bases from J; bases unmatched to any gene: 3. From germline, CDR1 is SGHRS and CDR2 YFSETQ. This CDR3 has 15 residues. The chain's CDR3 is CASSLGGGRNSPLHF. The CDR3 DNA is TGCGCCAGCAGCTTGGGAGGGGGCCGTAATTCACCCCTCCACTTT.

The CDR3 DNA is TGTGCCAGCAGCGGAGGACTAGCGGGGGTCACAGATACGCAGTATTTT. Translated: CASSGGLAGVTDTQYF. The chain combines TRBV9 with TRBJ2-3; 13 bases align to TRBD2. CDR1 is SGDLS and CDR2 is YYNGEE in the germline V gene. With 3 bases clipped from V and 2 bases from J, the junction kept 3 bases outside the gene matches. The CDR3 is 16 amino acids.

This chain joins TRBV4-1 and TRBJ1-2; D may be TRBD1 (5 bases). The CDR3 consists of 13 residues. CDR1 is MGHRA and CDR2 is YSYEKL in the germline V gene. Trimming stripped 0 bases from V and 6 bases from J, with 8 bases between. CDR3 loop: CASSQESRDGYTF. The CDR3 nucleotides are TGCGCCAGCAGCCAAGAAAGCAGGGATGGCTACACCTTC.

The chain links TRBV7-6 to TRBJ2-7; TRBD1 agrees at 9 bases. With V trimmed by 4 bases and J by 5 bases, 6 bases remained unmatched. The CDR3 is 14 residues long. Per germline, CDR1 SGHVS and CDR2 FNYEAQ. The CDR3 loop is CASSSGQGLDEQYF. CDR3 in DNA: TGTGCCAGCAGCTCAGGACAGGGGTTGGACGAGCAGTACTTC.

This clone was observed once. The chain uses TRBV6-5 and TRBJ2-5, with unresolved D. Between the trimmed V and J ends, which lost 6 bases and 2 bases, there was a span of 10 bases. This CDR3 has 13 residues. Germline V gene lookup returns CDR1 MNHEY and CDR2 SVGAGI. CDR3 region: CASSQALQETQYF. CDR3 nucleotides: TGTGCCAGCAGCCAGGCCCTTCAAGAGACCCAGTACTTC.

CDR3 sequence (DNA): TGCAGCGTTGAGGAAGGACACTCTGGGGCCAACGTCCTGACTTTC. This translates into CSVEEGHSGANVLTF. The J gene is TRBJ2-6, the V gene TRBV29-1, with TRBD1 as a possible D gene (5 bases). V was trimmed by 3 bases and J by 0 bases, leaving 9 bases between them. The CDR3 contains 15 residues. CDR1 and CDR2 from the germline V gene are SQVTM and ANQGSEA.

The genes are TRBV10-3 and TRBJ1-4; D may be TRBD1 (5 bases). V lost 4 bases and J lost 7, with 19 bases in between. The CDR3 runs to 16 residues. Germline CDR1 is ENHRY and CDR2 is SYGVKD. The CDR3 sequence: CAISGRPWGEGEKLFF. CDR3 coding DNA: TGTGCCATCAGTGGCCGACCTTGGGGGGAAGGTGAAAAACTGTTTTTT.

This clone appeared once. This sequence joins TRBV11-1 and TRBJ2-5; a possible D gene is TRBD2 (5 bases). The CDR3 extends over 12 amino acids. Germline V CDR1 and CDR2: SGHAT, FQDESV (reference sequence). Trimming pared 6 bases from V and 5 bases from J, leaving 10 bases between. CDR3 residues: CASRAGGETQYF. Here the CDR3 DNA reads TGTGCCAGCAGAGCCGGCGGGGAGACCCAGTACTTC.

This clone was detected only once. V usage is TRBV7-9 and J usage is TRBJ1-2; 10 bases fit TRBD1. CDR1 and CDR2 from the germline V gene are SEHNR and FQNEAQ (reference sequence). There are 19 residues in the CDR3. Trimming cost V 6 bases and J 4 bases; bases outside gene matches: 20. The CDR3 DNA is TGTGCCAGCAGTTTCCCTTATTCAGGGACAGGGGACATAGGCTATGGCTACACCTTC. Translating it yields CASSFPYSGTGDIGYGYTF.

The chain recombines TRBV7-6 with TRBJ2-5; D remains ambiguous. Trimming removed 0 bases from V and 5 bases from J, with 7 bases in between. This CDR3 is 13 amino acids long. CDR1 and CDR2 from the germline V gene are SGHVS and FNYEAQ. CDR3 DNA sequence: TGTGCCAGCAGCTTAGCGATGGCTGAGACCCAGTACTTC. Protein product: CASSLAMAETQYF.

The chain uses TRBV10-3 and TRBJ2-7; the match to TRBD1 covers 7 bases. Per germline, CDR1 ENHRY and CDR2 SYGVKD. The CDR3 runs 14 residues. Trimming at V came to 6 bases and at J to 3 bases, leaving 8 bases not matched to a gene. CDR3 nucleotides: TGTGCCATCAGGAACGGGACAGTCATCTACGAGCAGTACTTC. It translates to CAIRNGTVIYEQYF.

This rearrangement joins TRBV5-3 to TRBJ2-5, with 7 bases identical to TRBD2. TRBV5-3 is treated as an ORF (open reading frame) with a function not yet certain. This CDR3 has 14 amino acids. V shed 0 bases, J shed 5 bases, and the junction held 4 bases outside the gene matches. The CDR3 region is CARSLGGEGETQYF. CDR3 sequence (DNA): TGTGCCAGAAGCTTGGGCGGGGAGGGGGAGACCCAGTACTTC.

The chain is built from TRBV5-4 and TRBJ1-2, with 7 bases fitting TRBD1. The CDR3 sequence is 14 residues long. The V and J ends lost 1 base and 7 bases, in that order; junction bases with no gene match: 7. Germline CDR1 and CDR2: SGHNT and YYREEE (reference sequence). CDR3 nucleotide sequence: TGTGCCAGCAGCTTGAGACAGGGCACTGGTGGCTACACCTTC. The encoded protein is CASSLRQGTGGYTF.

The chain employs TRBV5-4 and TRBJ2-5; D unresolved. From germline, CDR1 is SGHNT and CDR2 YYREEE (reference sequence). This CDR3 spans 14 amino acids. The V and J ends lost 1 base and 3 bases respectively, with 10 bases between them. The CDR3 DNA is TGTGCCAGCAGCTTGTTCTCCAGAAAAGAGACCCAGTACTTC. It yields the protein CASSLFSRKETQYF.

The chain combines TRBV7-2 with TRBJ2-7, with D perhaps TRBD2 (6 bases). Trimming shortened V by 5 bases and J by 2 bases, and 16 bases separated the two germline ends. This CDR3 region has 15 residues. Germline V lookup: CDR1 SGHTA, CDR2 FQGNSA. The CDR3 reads CASSHTREVTYEQYF. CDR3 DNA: TGTGCCAGCAGCCACACCAGGGAGGTCACCTACGAGCAGTACTTC. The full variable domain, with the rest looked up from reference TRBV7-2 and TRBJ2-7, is GAGVSQSPSNKVTEKGKDVELRCDPISGHTALYWYRQSLGQGLEFLIYFQGNSAPDKSGLPSDRFSAERTGGSVSTLTIQRTQQEDSAVYLCASSHTREVTYEQYFGPGTRLTVT.

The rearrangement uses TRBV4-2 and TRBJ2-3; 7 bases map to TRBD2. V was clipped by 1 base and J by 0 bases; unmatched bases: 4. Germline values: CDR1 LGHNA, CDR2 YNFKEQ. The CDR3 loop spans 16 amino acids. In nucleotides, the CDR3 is TGTGCCAGCAGCCAAGCCCGGACTAGAAGCACAGATACGCAGTATTTT. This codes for CASSQARTRSTDTQYF.

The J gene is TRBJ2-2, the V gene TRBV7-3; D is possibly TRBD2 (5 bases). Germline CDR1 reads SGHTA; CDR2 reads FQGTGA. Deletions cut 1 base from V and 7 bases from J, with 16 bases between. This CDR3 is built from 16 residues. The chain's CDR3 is CASSLSPGSRVGELFF. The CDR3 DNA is TGTGCCAGCAGCTTAAGTCCGGGAAGTAGGGTCGGGGAGCTGTTTTTT.

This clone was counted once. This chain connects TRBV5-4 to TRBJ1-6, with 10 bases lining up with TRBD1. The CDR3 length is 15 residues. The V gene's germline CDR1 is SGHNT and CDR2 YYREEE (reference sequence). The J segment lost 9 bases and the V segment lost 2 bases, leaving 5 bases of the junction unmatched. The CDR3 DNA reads TGTGCCAGCAGCTTAACCGGGACAGGGGTTTCACCCCTCCACTTT. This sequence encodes CASSLTGTGVSPLHF. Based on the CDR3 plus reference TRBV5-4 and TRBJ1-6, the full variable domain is ETGVTQSPTHLIKTRGQQVTLRCSSQSGHNTVSWYQQALGQGPQFIFQYYREEENGRGNFPPRFSGLQFPNYSSELNVNALELDDSALYLCASSLTGTGVSPLHFGNGTRLTVT.